The 31 T cell receptor beta chains given below trace back to one sample, sequenced in a study of molecular identifiers for immune sequencing clone quantification. TCRdb passed the PCR reads through MiXCR, listing each CDR3 protein once. The sample includes around 480,000 distinct CDR3 sequences, roughly 23% seen only once; the top ten take approximately 0.84%. What was sequenced was naive CD8+ T cells from blood, with Jurkat cell RNA spiked in. Subset specified: FACS-sorted CD8+CD4-CCR7+CD45RA+ naive T cells. All receptors derive from a human donor in good health. Some libraries in this study had Jurkat cell RNA spiked in.

As for this clonotype: A clone one base away is much larger, so this may be a read error. Likely a read error: the CDR3 ends without its conserved phenylalanine or tryptophan. The chain couples TRBV7-6 to TRBJ1-1, with a possible D match to TRBD1 (5 bases). This CDR3 is built from 13 residues. Per the germline V gene, CDR1 is SGHVS and CDR2 is FNYEAQ. V lost 4 bases, J lost 6 bases, and 12 bases lay in between. This chain's CDR3 is CASSYPGIPEAFS. The CDR3 nucleotides read TGTGCCAGCAGCTACCCAGGGATTCCTGAAGCTTTCTCT.

This clonotype was counted between two and nine times. The J gene is TRBJ1-4, the V gene TRBV4-3, with unresolved D. The CDR3 totals 17 residues. Germline CDR1 LGHNA, CDR2 YSLEER. V was pared by 0 bases and J by 0 bases, with 11 bases between. CDR3 nucleotide sequence: TGCGCCAGCAGCCAAGACATAGGAGCTTCAACTAATGAAAAACTGTTTTTT. Protein: CASSQDIGASTNEKLFF.

The chain combines TRBV20-1 with TRBJ2-3, with TRBD2 identical over 13 bases. The CDR3 totals 14 residues. The germline CDR1 and CDR2 sequences are DFQATT and SNEGSKA (reference sequence). DNA for the CDR3: TGCAGCTTGGGACTAGCGGGGCGCACAGATACGCAGTATTTT. Translation gives CSLGLAGRTDTQYF.

This clonotype was counted a few times. This chain uses TRBV6-2 or TRBV6-3 with TRBJ2-2; the D is unclear. CDR1 and CDR2 from the germline V gene are MNHEY and SVGEGT. This CDR3 has 15 residues. Trimming removed 6 bases at V and 0 bases at J, with 11 bases between. CDR3 in amino acids: CASSTDLANTGELFF. As DNA, the CDR3 is TGTGCCAGCAGCACGGATCTCGCGAACACCGGGGAGCTGTTTTTT.

This chain uses TRBV27 with TRBJ2-7; 8 bases match TRBD2. The J segment lost 4 bases and the V segment lost 0 bases, leaving 11 bases of the junction unmatched. The CDR3 contains 17 residues. In germline, CDR1 is MNHEY, CDR2 SMNVEV (reference sequence). CDR3 DNA: TGTGCCAGCAGTTTATCCGGCGGTCGGGGGGGGCCTTACGAGCAGTACTTC. It yields the protein CASSLSGGRGGPYEQYF.

Only a few counts were recorded for this clonotype. Lacking the conserved final phenylalanine or tryptophan, this CDR3 likely reflects a read error. The rearrangement joins TRBV3-1 to TRBJ2-5; D perhaps matches TRBD1 (8 bases). CDR1 is LGHDT, CDR2 YNNKEL, per germline (reference sequence). The CDR3 consists of 18 residues. The CDR3 nucleotides read TGTGCCAGCAGACAAGAGGTTGCTGCGGACAGGGAGGGAGAGACCCAGTACCTC. Amino acid sequence: CASRQEVAADREGETQYL.

The sample holds many counts of this clonotype. This chain links TRBV28 with TRBJ2-7; D call uncertain. CDR1 MDHEN and CDR2 SYDVKM come from the germline V gene. The V end lost 8 bases, the J end lost 2 bases, and 10 bases lay between the germline ends. CDR3 length: 12 amino acids. The CDR3 DNA follows: TGTGCCAGCTCCACAGACACCTACGAGCAGTACTTC. Translation: CASSTDTYEQYF.

This clonotype was seen repeatedly, ten times or more. This chain links TRBV6-6 with TRBJ2-1; D is unresolved. Germline V gene data show CDR1 as MNHNY and CDR2 as SVGAGI (reference sequence). CDR3 length: 12 residues. Trimming left V 2 bases short and J 8 bases short, with 7 bases between. The chain's CDR3 is CASSYRVDEQFF. DNA for the CDR3: TGTGCCAGCAGTTACAGGGTTGATGAGCAGTTCTTC.

In regard to this clonotype: This could be a read error, since a much larger clone is one nucleotide away. The V and J genes are TRBV19 and TRBJ1-4; the D gene is possibly TRBD1 (5 bases). The CDR3 has 15 residues. V gave up 9 bases and J gave up 3 bases, with 17 bases separating them. Germline CDR1 is LNHDA and CDR2 is SQIVND (reference sequence). The CDR3 loop is CASGRTRAANEKLFF. Written as DNA, the CDR3 is TGTGCCAGCGGACGTACCAGGGCAGCTAATGAAAAACTGTTTTTT.

This clonotype was detected ten times or more. V and J are TRBV6-6 and TRBJ2-7; TRBD1 matches at 11 bases. Trimming removed 2 bases from V and 2 bases from J; junction bases left unmatched: 11. Germline loops: CDR1 MNHNY, CDR2 SVGAGI (reference sequence). CDR3 size: 18 residues. The CDR3 protein is CASSYPDRGPYKAYEQYF. The CDR3 coding sequence is TGTGCCAGCAGTTACCCGGACAGGGGGCCATATAAAGCCTACGAGCAGTACTTC.

In its sample, this clonotype was seen many times. The gene calls are TRBV5-1 and TRBJ2-1; D is ambiguous. The V end lost 1 base, the J end lost 7 bases, and 9 bases lay between the germline ends. CDR3 length: 13 amino acids. The germline V gene encodes CDR1 SGHRS and CDR2 YFSETQ. In DNA form, the CDR3 reads TGCGCCAGCAGCTTGACTGGCAGAAATGAGCAGTTCTTC. As protein: CASSLTGRNEQFF.

At least ten counts were recorded for this clonotype. CDR3 sequence reads: CAWSGGLGYEQYF. As DNA, the CDR3 is TGTGCCTGGAGTGGTGGTCTGGGGTACGAGCAGTACTTC. V is TRBV30 and J is TRBJ2-7; D is ambiguous. V was cut by 1 base and J by 4 bases, with 11 bases left in between. Germline lookup yields CDR1 GTSNPN and CDR2 SVGIG (reference sequence). The CDR3 length is 13 residues.

Comment on this clonotype: With a much larger clone just one base away, this may be a read error. The chain employs TRBV4-1 and TRBJ2-7; D is unresolved. This CDR3 spans 13 amino acids. Germline CDR1 reads MGHRA; CDR2 reads YSYEKL. Trimming stripped 5 bases from V and 7 bases from J, with 15 bases between. CDR3 nucleotides: TGCGCCAGCAGCTTTGGGCTTAATGGGGAGCAGTACTTC. It specifies CASSFGLNGEQYF.

Details on this clonotype: Since the CDR3 does not end with the conserved phenylalanine or tryptophan, this likely comes from a read error. CDR3 nucleotides: TGTGCCAGCAGTGAAAACTCGGGGGGCCACGAGCAGTACTCC. Amino acid sequence: CASSENSGGHEQYS. The chain has TRBV2 and TRBJ2-7; maybe TRBD2 (7 bases). Germline V gene lookup returns CDR1 SNHLY and CDR2 FYNNEI. V lost 2 bases to trimming and J lost 5 bases, with 13 bases between them. The CDR3 is 14 amino acids.

The sample holds many counts of this clonotype. V gene TRBV5-1 combines with J gene TRBJ2-3; 8 nucleotides match TRBD1. V shed 0 bases and J 3 bases; nucleotides not matched to a gene: 9. CDR1 is SGHRS and CDR2 is YFSETQ in the germline V gene. The CDR3 covers 17 residues. The CDR3: CASSLAAATGETDTQYF. CDR3 in DNA: TGCGCCAGCAGCTTGGCCGCGGCGACAGGGGAAACAGATACGCAGTATTTT.

The rearrangement uses TRBV20-1 and TRBJ2-7; 9 positions match TRBD2. Looked up from germline, CDR1 is DFQATT and CDR2 is SNEGSKA (reference sequence). The CDR3 is 16 residues long. The V and J ends lost 0 bases and 7 bases, in that order; junction bases with no gene match: 13. The CDR3 sequence: CSARDESGRGGGEQYF. CDR3 bases: TGCAGTGCTAGAGATGAGTCCGGGCGGGGGGGGGGAGAGCAGTACTTC.

This clonotype has only one observation. A much larger clone lies a single base off, so this may be a read error. The chain combines TRBV29-1 with TRBJ2-3, with D unresolved. V was clipped by 0 bases and J by 1 base, with 11 bases between them. The germline V gene encodes CDR1 SQVTM and CDR2 ANQGSEA. The CDR3 is 15 residues long. The CDR3 DNA reads TGCAGCGTTGAAGAGTACGTAGAACGCACAGATACGCAGTATTTT. Encoded protein: CSVEEYVERTDTQYF.

This clonotype was seen a handful of times. J is TRBJ1-2 and V is TRBV30, with TRBD1 identical over 10 bases. After removal of 7 bases from V and 7 bases from J, the junction contained 12 bases not matched to a gene. CDR3 size: 14 residues. Germline values: CDR1 GTSNPN, CDR2 SVGIG (reference sequence). The CDR3 DNA reads as TGTGCCTACCAAGGGACAGGGGAGAAACTTGGCTACACCTTC. It translates to CAYQGTGEKLGYTF.

The rearrangement uses TRBV18 and TRBJ2-2; D is uncertain. Deletions cut 6 bases from V and 3 bases from J, with 20 bases between. This CDR3 has 17 amino acids. Germline CDR1 KGHSH, CDR2 LQKENI. CDR3 residues: CASSLPVGRMDTGELFF. CDR3 nucleotides: TGTGCCAGCTCTCTTCCCGTCGGTAGAATGGACACCGGGGAGCTGTTTTTT.

The rearrangement uses TRBV2 and TRBJ2-6; 10 positions agree with TRBD1. With V trimmed by 6 bases and J by 0 bases, 8 bases remained unmatched. The germline V gene encodes CDR1 SNHLY and CDR2 FYNNEI. CDR3 size: 18 residues. In DNA form, the CDR3 reads TGTGCCAGCAGATCCCGACAGGGGGCTATCTCTGGGGCCAACGTCCTGACTTTC. Its translation is CASRSRQGAISGANVLTF.

This clonotype was seen ten or more times. The chain uses TRBV18 and TRBJ2-3, with 11 positions matching TRBD2. Germline V gives CDR1 KGHSH, CDR2 LQKENI. This CDR3 contains 16 residues. Losses at the gene ends were 3 bases for V and 0 bases for J; bases not matched to a gene: 2. CDR3 amino acids: CASSPRTSGSTDTQYF. The DNA for the CDR3 is TGTGCCAGCTCACCTAGGACTAGCGGGAGCACAGATACGCAGTATTTT.

There are many counts of this clonotype. The CDR3 coding sequence is TGTGCCAGCAGCCCGGGGGTCCTCGGTCCCTCCTACGAGCAGTACTTC. Translation gives CASSPGVLGPSYEQYF. The chain is built from TRBV7-2 and TRBJ2-7, with D possibly matching TRBD2 (6 bases). Germline CDR1 is SGHTA and CDR2 is FQGNSA. The CDR3 has 16 amino acids. Trimming stripped 5 bases from V and 0 bases from J, with 17 bases between.

This clonotype has more than one count but fewer than ten. This chain joins TRBV12-3 or TRBV12-4 and TRBJ1-4; a possible D gene is TRBD1 (6 bases). The CDR3 consists of 14 residues. Between the trimmed V and J ends, which lost 3 bases and 4 bases, there was a span of 9 bases. The CDR3 region has the DNA TGTGCCAGCAGTTTCTCAGGGGTTAATGAAAAACTGTTTTTT. Translated, it gives CASSFSGVNEKLFF.

This clonotype was seen at least ten times. This chain links TRBV20-1 with TRBJ2-7, with 8 bases lining up with TRBD1. CDR1 is DFQATT and CDR2 is SNEGSKA in the germline V gene (reference sequence). The CDR3 has 13 residues. V shed 7 bases and J 2 bases; nucleotides not matched to a gene: 7. The CDR3: CSGQGDRTYEQYF. In nucleotides, the CDR3 is TGCAGTGGTCAGGGGGACAGGACCTACGAGCAGTACTTC.

In this sample, this clonotype turned up a few times. The chain joins TRBV7-9 to TRBJ1-1; D might be TRBD1 (6 bases). Trimming stripped 5 bases from V and 3 bases from J, with 13 bases between. Germline V gene data show CDR1 as SEHNR and CDR2 as FQNEAQ (reference sequence). The CDR3 consists of 14 residues. The CDR3 nucleotides read TGTGCCAGCAGCCCCACAGAGGGGGACACTGAAGCTTTCTTT. This translates into CASSPTEGDTEAFF. Using reference TRBV7-9 and TRBJ1-1 for the parts outside the CDR3, the full variable domain is DTGVSQNPRHKITKRGQNVTFRCDPISEHNRLYWYRQTLGQGPEFLTYFQNEAQLEKSRLLSDRFSAERPKGSFSTLEIQRTEQGDSAMYLCASSPTEGDTEAFFGQGTRLTVV.

In its sample, this clonotype was seen once. Being one base from a much bigger clone, this may be a read error. CDR3 protein: CASSLGTCYGYTF. The CDR3 DNA follows: TGTGCCAGCAGCTTAGGGACGTGTTATGGCTACACCTTC. The genes are TRBV7-2 and TRBJ1-2; D ambiguous. The germline gives CDR1 SGHTA, CDR2 FQGNSA. V was cut by 1 base and J by 5 bases, with 8 bases left in between. There are 13 residues in the CDR3.

Comments on this clonotype: This clone may be a read error of a much larger clone one base away. The chain joins TRBV20-1 to TRBJ2-3; TRBD2 agrees at 7 bases. Looked up from germline, CDR1 is DFQATT and CDR2 is SNEGSKA (reference sequence). Germline trimming cut 0 bases from V and 5 bases from J; bases unmatched to any gene: 5. CDR3 length: 14 residues. The chain's CDR3 is CSAREWRGRDTQYF. In nucleotides, the CDR3 is TGCAGTGCTAGAGAGTGGCGGGGGAGAGATACGCAGTATTTT.

In its sample, this clonotype was seen many times. This sequence joins TRBV7-7 and TRBJ2-3, with D unclear. The CDR3 is 14 amino acids. Germline V gene data show CDR1 as SSHAT and CDR2 as FNYEAQ (reference sequence). The germline V and J ends were trimmed by 4 bases and 2 bases, with 10 bases remaining between them. The CDR3 loop is CASSSDRHTDTQYF. CDR3 sequence (DNA): TGTGCCAGCAGCTCAGACCGGCACACAGATACGCAGTATTTT.

Details on this clonotype: A much larger clone lies one base from this, so it may be a read error. This chain connects TRBV12-3 or TRBV12-4 to TRBJ2-7, with TRBD1 matching over 7 bases. This CDR3 contains 14 residues. CDR3 sequence reads: CASSLDRNSYEQCF. The CDR3 nucleotides are TGTGCCAGCAGTTTGGACAGGAACTCCTACGAGCAGTGCTTC.

Many counts were recorded for this clonotype. The chain combines TRBV6-5 with TRBJ1-1; tentatively, D is TRBD1 (5 bases). V dropped 10 bases and J dropped 9 bases, with 21 bases sitting between them. The CDR3 consists of 13 residues. Germline loops: CDR1 MNHEY, CDR2 SVGAGI. The CDR3 region is CATPAGLSPQAFF. CDR3 bases: TGTGCCACTCCGGCAGGGTTATCTCCCCAAGCTTTCTTT.

The J gene is TRBJ1-2, the V gene TRBV2; tentatively, D is TRBD1 (5 bases). The V and J ends lost 1 base and 6 bases respectively, with 15 bases between them. CDR1 is SNHLY and CDR2 is FYNNEI in the germline V gene. This CDR3 is 15 amino acids long. The CDR3 here is CASSEDGTTMNGYTF. The CDR3 nucleotides read TGTGCCAGCAGTGAAGACGGGACCACAATGAATGGCTACACCTTC.